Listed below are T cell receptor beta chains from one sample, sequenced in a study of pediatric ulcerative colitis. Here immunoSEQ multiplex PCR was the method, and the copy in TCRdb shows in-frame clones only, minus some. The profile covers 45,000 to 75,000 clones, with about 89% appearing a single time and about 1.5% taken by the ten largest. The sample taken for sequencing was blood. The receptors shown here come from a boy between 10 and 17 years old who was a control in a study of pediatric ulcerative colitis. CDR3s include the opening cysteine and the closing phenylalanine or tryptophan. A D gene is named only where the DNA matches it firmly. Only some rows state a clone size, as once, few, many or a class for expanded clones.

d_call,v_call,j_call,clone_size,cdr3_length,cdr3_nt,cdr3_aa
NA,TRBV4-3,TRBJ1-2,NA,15,TGCGCCAGCAGCCAAGATACGTCCAGAGCTTATGGCTACACCTTC,CASSQDTSRAYGYTF
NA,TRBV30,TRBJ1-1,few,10,TGTGCCTTGTTCGTAGGTGAAGCTTTCTTT,CALFVGEAFF
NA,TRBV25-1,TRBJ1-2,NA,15,TGTGCCAGCAGTGCACAGGGAGGGGAGTACTATGGCTACACCTTC,CASSAQGGEYYGYTF
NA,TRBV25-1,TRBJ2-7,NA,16,TGTGCCAGCAGTGAATTTTATACAGGGCCGGGCCACGAGCAGTACTTC,CASSEFYTGPGHEQYF
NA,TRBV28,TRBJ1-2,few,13,TGTGCCAGCAGTTTTTCTGACAGGAGTGGCTACACCTTC,CASSFSDRSGYTF
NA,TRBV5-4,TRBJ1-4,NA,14,TGTGCCAGCAGCTTGGCTGGGTTCGGGGAAAAACTGTTTTTT,CASSLAGFGEKLFF
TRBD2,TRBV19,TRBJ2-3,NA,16,TGTGCCAGTAGTAAGACTAGCGGGGGGCATGCAGATACGCAGTATTTT,CASSKTSGGHADTQYF
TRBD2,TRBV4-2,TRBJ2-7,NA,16,TGTGCCAGCAGCCAACCCGGACTAGCGGGAGTCCACGAGCAGTACTTC,CASSQPGLAGVHEQYF
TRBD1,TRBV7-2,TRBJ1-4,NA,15,TGTGCCAGCAGGCCGACAGGGCAGACTAATGAAAAACTGTTTTTT,CASRPTGQTNEKLFF
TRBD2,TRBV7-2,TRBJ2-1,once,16,TGTGCCAGCAGCTCTCTAGCGGGAGGGCCTTTTGGTGAGCAGTTCTTC,CASSSLAGGPFGEQFF
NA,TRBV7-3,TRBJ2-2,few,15,TGTGCCAGCAGCTTAACGGCCGTTAACACCGGGGAGCTGTTTTTT,CASSLTAVNTGELFF
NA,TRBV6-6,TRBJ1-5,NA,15,TGTGCCAGCAGTTATTCCGGGACCGAAGATCAGCCCCAGCATTTT,CASSYSGTEDQPQHF
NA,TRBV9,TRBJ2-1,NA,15,TGTGCCAGCAGCGTAGGGAGTGGATCCTACAATGAGCAGTTCTTC,CASSVGSGSYNEQFF
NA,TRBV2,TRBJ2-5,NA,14,TGTGCCAGCAGTAGGGAACGAGGGTCGGAGACCCAGTACTTC,CASSRERGSETQYF
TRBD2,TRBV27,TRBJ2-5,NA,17,TGTGCCAGCAGCCAATCCTATATTCTAGCGGGTCAAGAGACCCAGTACTTC,CASSQSYILAGQETQYF
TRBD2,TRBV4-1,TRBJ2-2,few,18,TGCGCCAGCAGCCAAGCCGGACTAGCGGGAGTCGGTACCGGGGAGCTGTTTTTT,CASSQAGLAGVGTGELFF
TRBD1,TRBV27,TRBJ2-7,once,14,TGTGCCAGCAGAAACTACAGGGGTGGCTACGAGCAGTACTTC,CASRNYRGGYEQYF
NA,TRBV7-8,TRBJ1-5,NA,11,TGTGCCAGCAGTCTTGGCGGGACCTCTTTTTTT,CASSLGGTSFF
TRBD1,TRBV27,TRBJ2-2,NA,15,TGTGCCAGCAGTCCGGACAGGGGGCTCGGCGGGGAGCTGTTTTTT,CASSPDRGLGGELFF
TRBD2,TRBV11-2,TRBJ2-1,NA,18,TGTGCCAGCAGCTCAGGGACTAGCGGTCCGAGCTCCTACAATGAGCAGTTCTTC,CASSSGTSGPSSYNEQFF
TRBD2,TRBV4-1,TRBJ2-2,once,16,TGCGCCAGCAGTACTGGGGGGGCGGGAGGTGGCGGGGAGCTGTTTTTT,CASSTGGAGGGGELFF
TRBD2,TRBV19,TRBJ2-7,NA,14,TGTGCCAGTAGTATTACTAGCGGGGTCTACGAGCAGTACTTC,CASSITSGVYEQYF
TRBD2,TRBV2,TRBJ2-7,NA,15,TGTGCCAGCAGTTTAGGACTAGCGAATACCTACGAGCAGTACTTC,CASSLGLANTYEQYF
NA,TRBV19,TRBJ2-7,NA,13,TGTGCCAGTAGTGATAATAACATTGGACTATTCTCCTTC,CASSDNNIGLFSF
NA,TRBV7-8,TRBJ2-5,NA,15,TGTGCCAGCAGCCATTTGTATCGGGAGCGGGAGACCCAGTACTTC,CASSHLYRERETQYF
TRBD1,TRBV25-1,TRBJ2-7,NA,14,TGTGCCAGCAGTGAACAGGGGGCAGGATACGAGCAGTACTTC,CASSEQGAGYEQYF
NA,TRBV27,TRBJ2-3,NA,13,TGTGCCAGCAGCCACTCAGGGGCAGATACGCAGTATTTT,CASSHSGADTQYF
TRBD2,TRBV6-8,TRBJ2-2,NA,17,TGTGCCAGCAGTTACTCCCCTGAAAGGGACTACCCCGGGGAGCTGTTTTTT,CASSYSPERDYPGELFF
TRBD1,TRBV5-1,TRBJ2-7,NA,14,TGCGCCAGCAGCTTGGGTGACAGGGGGAACGAGCAGTACTTC,CASSLGDRGNEQYF
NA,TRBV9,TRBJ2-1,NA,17,TGTGCCAGCAGCGTAGAGTCGGGCTATGGCTCCTACAATGAGCAGTTCTTC,CASSVESGYGSYNEQFF
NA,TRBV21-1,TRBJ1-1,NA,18,TGTGCCAGCAGATCCAAAGATCCTCACGGCAGCCTGAACACTGAAGCTTTCTTT,CASRSKDPHGSLNTEAFF
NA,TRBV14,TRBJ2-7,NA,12,TGTGCCAGCAGCCATCTTTCCACCGAGCAGTACTTC,CASSHLSTEQYF
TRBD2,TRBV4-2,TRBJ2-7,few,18,TGTGCCAGCAGCCACGGACTAGCGGGAGTGAGTGTTGGTTACGAGCAGTACTTC,CASSHGLAGVSVGYEQYF
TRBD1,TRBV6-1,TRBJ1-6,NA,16,TGTGCCAGCAGTGAGAGCACAGGGGCTCCAGGGTCACCCCTCCACTTT,CASSESTGAPGSPLHF
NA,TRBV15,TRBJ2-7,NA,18,TGTGCCACCAGCAGAGAAGTCCCCGCGGAACAGGGATTCTACGAGCAGTACTTC,CATSREVPAEQGFYEQYF
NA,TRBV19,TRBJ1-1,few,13,TGTGCCAGTAGTATAGAGGGGAACACTGAAGCTTTCTTT,CASSIEGNTEAFF
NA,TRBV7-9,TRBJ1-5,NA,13,TGTGCCAGCAGCCCAGAAGGCGGTCAGCCCCAGCATTTT,CASSPEGGQPQHF
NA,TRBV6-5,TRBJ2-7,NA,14,TGTGCCAGCAGTTACTCGGGCAGCTCCTACGAGCAGTACTTC,CASSYSGSSYEQYF
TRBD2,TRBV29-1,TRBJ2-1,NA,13,TGCAGCTCGGGGGGGAGCTCCTACAATGAGCAGTTCTTC,CSSGGSSYNEQFF
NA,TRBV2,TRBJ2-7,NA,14,TGTGCCAGCACAGGGGCGACCCTGGGCAGCGAGCAGTACTTC,CASTGATLGSEQYF
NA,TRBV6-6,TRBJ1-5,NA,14,TGTGCCAGCGCCGCCAGGGAGTGGAATCAGCCCCAGCATTTT,CASAAREWNQPQHF
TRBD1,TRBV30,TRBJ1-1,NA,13,TGTGCCTGGAGTCCCGACAGGGACACTGAAGCTTTCTTT,CAWSPDRDTEAFF
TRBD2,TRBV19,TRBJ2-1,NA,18,TGTGCCAGTAGCTCGACTAGCGGGAGCTCCAGCTCCTACAATGAGCAGTTCTTC,CASSSTSGSSSSYNEQFF
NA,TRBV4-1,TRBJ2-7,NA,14,TGCGCCAGCAGCCAAGTGCGCCCGGGGGACGAGCAGTACTTC,CASSQVRPGDEQYF
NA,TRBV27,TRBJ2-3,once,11,TGTGCCAGCATGGGGCCGGATACGCAGTATTTT,CASMGPDTQYF
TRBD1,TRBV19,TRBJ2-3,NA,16,TGTGCCAGTAGTATAGGCAGACAGGGGGCCGGGGATACGCAGTATTTT,CASSIGRQGAGDTQYF
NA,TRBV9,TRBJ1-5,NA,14,TGTGCCAGCAGCGTATGGGACAGCAATCAGCCCCAGCATTTT,CASSVWDSNQPQHF
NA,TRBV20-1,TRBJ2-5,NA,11,TGCAGTGCTAGAGATGTAGAGACCCAGTACTTC,CSARDVETQYF
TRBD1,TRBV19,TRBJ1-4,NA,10,TGTGCCAGCGGGACAGAGCTACTGTTTTTT,CASGTELLFF
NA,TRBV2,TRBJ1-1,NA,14,TGTGCCAGCAAACCATTACAACAGGGCACTGAAGCTTTCTTT,CASKPLQQGTEAFF
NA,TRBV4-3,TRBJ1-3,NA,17,TGCGCCAGCAGCCAAGATCGGGCGGGCGACTCTGGAAACACCATATATTTT,CASSQDRAGDSGNTIYF
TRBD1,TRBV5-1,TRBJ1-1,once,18,TGCGCCAGCAGCAGGAACAGGGGTTCCCCACCTATGAACACTGAAGCTTTCTTT,CASSRNRGSPPMNTEAFF